This T cell receptor (beta chain) was sequenced during a study of memory CD4+ T cells and cytomegalovirus serostatus. Study in general: Of the healthy Belgian adults, several were CMV seropositive and 20 to 30 seronegative.

Study-wide results and limits: CMV serostatus prediction reached median AUC about 0.95, or 0.9 with US-trained model. Of under 200 reported CMV TCRbeta sequences, 67 were found in memory CD4+ repertoires.

Comments on this clone: Its specificity is not known.

In the authors' methods: After removing out-of-frame reads, approximately 2.2 million distinct TCRbeta sequences remained. Repertoires were generated with immunoSEQ multiplex PCR, while TCRdb's copy carries only in-frame clones and drops some. D and trimming were read from the DNA, whereas the V and J calls and clone size are those reported in that table. The sample includes some 52,000 clones, about 73% seen only once; the top ten take 0.77%. The sort gate was single viable CD3+CD4+CD8-CD45RO+ cells for memory CD4+ T cells. With 3 bases clipped from V and 4 bases from J, the junction kept 10 bases outside the gene matches. This CDR3 has 17 residues. The germline V gene encodes CDR1 LNHNV and CDR2 YYDKDF (reference sequence).

The sequencing input was memory CD4+ T cells from blood. The receptor comes from an adult in good health and CMV-seronegative. The chain is built from TRBV15 and TRBJ2-7; TRBD2 aligns across 12 bases. The CDR3 DNA sequence: TGTGCCACCAGCAGGGCCCTAGCGGGGGGGTTATCATACGAGCAGTACTTC. It codes for CATSRALAGGLSYEQYF.